This T cell receptor (beta chain) was sequenced during a study of response to subunit inactivated influenza vaccine. The study's findings and limits: The authors suggested that every seasonal influenza vaccination recruits few new T cells.

TCRdb re-derived calls from the RT-PCR reads in MiXCR, one entry per CDR3 protein. Of 500,000 or so distinct CDR3 sequences in the sample, approximately 15% were seen once. A note on this clonotype: Its cognate antigen is unknown.

V shed 0 bases and J shed 4 bases, with 8 bases lying between them. Germline lookup yields CDR1 SGHDT and CDR2 YYEEEE. The CDR3 is 13 residues long. The genes are TRBV5-6 and TRBJ2-7; no firm D call. This clonotype was sampled from a man aged 50 to 69 who received an inactivated influenza vaccine. The sample was CD4+ T cells sorted from PBMCs, taken around 25 months after vaccination. CDR3 nucleotides: TGTGCCAGCAGCTTGGTTTTAGAATACGAGCAGTACTTC. Translation gives CASSLVLEYEQYF.